This TCR beta chain was sequenced during a study of Graves' ophthalmopathy and Graves' hyperthyroidism. Amplifying from RNA transcripts, the study obtained TCR beta CDR3 regions. In the first round, RT-PCR was carried out with HTBI primers, and a multiplex PCR formed the second round. One entry per CDR3 protein, called by TCRdb with MiXCR from the multiplex PCR reads. The data hold 660,000 or so distinct CDR3 sequences, with over 40% observed a single time. As to this clonotype: Its antigen is not known.

Regarding the study as a whole: Clonotypes were expanded in thyroid at above 0.001 frequency, and most also appeared in blood. Predictions made by the model for ophthalmopathy progression reached 55% to 71% sensitivity and almost 75% specificity.

Looked up from germline, CDR1 is ENHRY and CDR2 is SYGVKD. V lost 5 bases, J lost 3 bases, and 16 bases lay in between. The CDR3 is made up of 15 amino acids. Under 3 months in duration, the ophthalmopathy in affected donors had moderate-to-severe activity, CAS ≥3 and NOSPECS ≥4. The V gene is TRBV10-3, the J gene TRBJ1-1; maybe TRBD1 (5 bases). Sequencing input: peripheral blood. The clonotype comes from an adult man with Graves' ophthalmopathy. CDR3 bases: TGTGCCATCAGTAGTAAGCGGCGGGGCGACACTGAAGCTTTCTTT. Its translation is CAISSKRRGDTEAFF.